The 9 T cell receptor beta chains below come from one sample, sequenced in a study of blood T cell repertoires in COVID-19. Data came from immunoSEQ multiplex PCR; TCRdb stores just in-frame clones and leaves some out. The table records hundreds of thousands of clones, 70% to 90% of them present only once. The sequenced sample was PBMCs or T cells enriched from blood (not recorded which). These receptors came from a young woman who had been exposed to COVID-19.

This chain connects TRBV6-4 to TRBJ2-3; D is perhaps TRBD2 (5 bases). The germline CDR1 and CDR2 sequences are MRHNA and SNTAGT. V was shortened by 0 bases and J by 4 bases, with 14 bases between the two germline ends. CDR3 length: 16 residues. The CDR3 DNA reads as TGTGCCAGCAGTGACTCCCCAGTAGGGAGTCCAGATACGCAGTATTTT. This encodes CASSDSPVGSPDTQYF.

CDR3 protein: CASSRRTSGRYQETQYF. The CDR3, as DNA: TGTGCCAGCAGCCGAAGGACTAGCGGCCGGTACCAAGAGACCCAGTACTTC. The chain employs TRBV13 and TRBJ2-5; 10 bases map to TRBD2. V shed 5 bases, J shed 0 bases, and the junction held 9 bases outside the gene matches. The CDR3 contains 17 residues. Germline V gives CDR1 PRHDT, CDR2 FYEKMQ (reference sequence).

The CDR3 nucleotides are TGTGCCAGCAGTTTCCCGACAGGAGTTGGGAATTCACCCCTCCACTTT. It yields the protein CASSFPTGVGNSPLHF. V gene TRBV28 combines with J gene TRBJ1-6, with D possibly matching TRBD1 (6 bases). Trimming took off 3 bases at V and 7 bases at J, with 16 bases between the two ends. The germline V gene has CDR1 MDHEN and CDR2 SYDVKM. The CDR3 spans 16 residues.

The CDR3 coding sequence is TGTGCCAGCAGCCAAGATTTCATGGCAGACTACGAGCAGTACTTC. Translated, it gives CASSQDFMADYEQYF. The gene calls are TRBV3-1 (or the pseudogene TRBV3-2) and TRBJ2-7; no firm D call. Germline CDR1 is LGHDT and CDR2 is YNNKEL (reference sequence). The V end was cut by 0 bases, the J end by 3 bases, with 12 bases between. The CDR3 contains 15 residues.

The rearrangement links TRBV19 to TRBJ1-1; D is unresolved. The CDR3 covers 11 residues. The V gene's germline CDR1 is LNHDA and CDR2 SQIVND (reference sequence). V was pared by 8 bases and J by 3 bases, with 7 bases between. The CDR3 here is CASHTYTEAFF. CDR3 nucleotide sequence: TGTGCCAGTCACACCTACACTGAAGCTTTCTTT.

The chain couples TRBV5-1 to TRBJ2-7; the match to TRBD1 covers 7 bases. Germline V gene data show CDR1 as SGHRS and CDR2 as YFSETQ. The J segment lost 2 bases and the V segment lost 0 bases, leaving 5 bases of the junction unmatched. The CDR3 is 15 residues long. The CDR3 coding sequence is TGCGCCAGCAGCTTGGTTTTTGACAGGGCCTACGAGCAGTACTTC. Amino acids: CASSLVFDRAYEQYF.

This chain links TRBV28 with TRBJ1-6; D not certain. This CDR3 contains 15 residues. CDR1 MDHEN and CDR2 SYDVKM come from the germline V gene. Between the trimmed V and J ends, which lost 1 base and 7 bases, there was a span of 11 bases. This CDR3 is CASSLSAGLNSPLHF. The CDR3 DNA reads as TGTGCCAGCAGTTTATCGGCAGGCCTGAATTCACCCCTCCACTTT.

This clone has only a few counts. The chain carries TRBV6-5 and TRBJ1-1; TRBD1 is a possible D gene (5 bases). Germline-derived CDR1 and CDR2 are MNHEY and SVGAGI. The CDR3 contains 12 residues. Trimming removed 2 bases from V and 4 bases from J, with 5 bases in between. DNA for the CDR3: TGTGCCAGCAGTTACGGGGCCACTGAAGCTTTCTTT. Amino acid sequence: CASSYGATEAFF.

The chain recombines TRBV4-1 with TRBJ2-7; 9 bases fit TRBD1. The CDR3 sequence is 15 residues long. With 4 bases clipped from V and 3 bases from J, the junction kept 7 bases outside the gene matches. Germline V gives CDR1 MGHRA, CDR2 YSYEKL. In DNA, the CDR3 is TGCGCCAGCAGCCTGACCGGGACAGGGAACTACGAGCAGTACTTC. Translating it yields CASSLTGTGNYEQYF.